The present T cell receptor beta chain was sequenced within a study of shared clonotypes between healthy human individuals. All donors were healthy HIV-negative adults lacking recent acute infections or vaccinations. Every donor was a Caucasian adult from Nashville, Tennessee. The CDR3 totals 15 residues. The junction had 7 bases not matched to a gene; V was cut back by 6 bases and J by 8 bases. Germline V gives CDR1 MRHNA, CDR2 SNTAGT. At the deep level, the assay was run. Evenly divided among several immunoSEQ plates was the genomic DNA of each subset. Some clones are missing from TCRdb's copy, which holds only in-frame ones; the method was immunoSEQ multiplex PCR. The sample lists hundreds of thousands of clones, around 72% occurring once.

The rearrangement uses TRBV6-4 and TRBJ2-1; 13 nucleotides line up with TRBD2. Sequenced sample: memory CD4+ T cells sorted from blood. Noted subset: CD45RA-negative fraction. The source of this sequence is a woman in her twenties or thirties in good health. CDR3 nucleotides: TGTGCCAGCAGCTTTGGACTAGCGGGAGCCGATGAGCAGTTCTTC. It is translated as CASSFGLAGADEQFF.